A selection of T cell receptor beta chains follows, all from one sample in a study of shared clonotypes between healthy human individuals. Assay: immunoSEQ multiplex PCR; the TCRdb copy retains only in-frame clones and omits some. The data contain around 120,000 clones, less than 80% of them seen just once; the ten biggest clones take up roughly a quarter. Sequencing used memory CD8+ T cells sorted from blood. Receptor source: a woman aged 30 to 39 in good health. CDR3s include the opening cysteine and the closing phenylalanine or tryptophan.

TRBJ1-1,TRBV18,CASSSTGMNTEAFF
TRBJ1-1,TRBV7-9,CASRLTGGNTEAFF
TRBJ2-7,TRBV6-1,CASPPGVKQYF
TRBJ2-7,TRBV28,CASSQGLAGLGGEQYF
TRBJ2-1,TRBV7-6,CASSPLPWYNEQFF
TRBJ2-2,TRBV18,CASSPDWPSGELFF
TRBJ2-3,TRBV28,CASSLRGLTTDTQYF
TRBJ2-5,TRBV10-3,CAIKRSRLPQETQYF
TRBJ2-3,TRBV14,CASSLLADLSTDTQYF
TRBJ1-2,TRBV7-9,CASSDIQGAGAYGYTF
TRBJ1-1,TRBV27,CASSPLRHWNTEAFF
TRBJ1-1,TRBV5-1,CASSPQVRENTEAFF
TRBJ1-1,TRBV13,CASSQGPNTEAFF
TRBJ1-2,TRBV28,CASSPVAEYGYTF
TRBJ2-3,TRBV4-2,CASSQVDGDTQYF
TRBJ2-1,TRBV6-5,CASFARGEQFF
TRBJ1-5,TRBV28,CASSSLDRGQPQHF
TRBJ2-6,TRBV5-1,CASSEDSSGANVLTF
TRBJ2-1,TRBV5-1,CASSLGLAGDNEQFF
TRBJ2-5,TRBV6-6,CASSYSDQGVSETQYF
TRBJ2-1,TRBV4-1,CASSGLAGDTEQFF
TRBJ2-7,TRBV5-1,CASSLTYGDYEQYF
TRBJ2-7,TRBV5-6,CASSLGGTVSYEQYF
TRBJ2-5,TRBV7-8,CASSFLREAVNRETQYF
TRBJ2-7,TRBV7-8,CASSSLRTTYEQYF
TRBJ1-1,TRBV15,CATRFFVWTEAFF
TRBJ2-1,TRBV6-4,CASSDHGGLGSHNEQFF
TRBJ2-7,TRBV5-1,CASSPRQGWHEQYF
TRBJ2-5,TRBV30,CAWRGAGEETQYF
.,TRBV25-1,CASSGTSGSTAYEQYF
TRBJ2-7,TRBV2,CASSQTAYEQYF
TRBJ2-3,TRBV9,CASTRARFSTDTQYF
TRBJ1-1,TRBV5-1,CASSLGEVVITEAFF
TRBJ2-3,TRBV6-4,CASSDSTSGDTDTQYF
TRBJ2-7,TRBV28,CASSLSGVGHEQYF
TRBJ1-5,TRBV6-4,CASSTGSNQPQHF
TRBJ2-7,TRBV7-8,CASSLEAGTGIYEQYF
TRBJ2-1,TRBV27,CASSWSAPSVGWYNEQFF
TRBJ2-7,TRBV28,CASSLPLAGLVQAF
TRBJ1-1,TRBV2,CASSGPEAFF
TRBJ2-5,TRBV9,CASSANTGGRETQYF
TRBJ2-3,TRBV21-1,CASSGRNGTDTQYF
TRBJ2-2,TRBV7-9,CASSPRAYTGELFF
TRBJ1-5,TRBV21-1,CASSPRGDKGGNQPQHF
TRBJ2-3,TRBV2,CASSVGSTDTQYF
TRBJ2-1,TRBV30,CAWSNERDYNEQFF
TRBJ2-1,TRBV4-1,CASRWRYSYNEQFF
TRBJ2-1,TRBV5-6,CASSLVKGSQFF
TRBJ2-7,TRBV28,CASSSIIFFNYEQYF
TRBJ1-3,TRBV19,CATMYRDTDTIYF
TRBJ2-1,TRBV10-1,CASSESRALYNEQFF
TRBJ1-2,TRBV27,CASSLTSQTANYGYTF
TRBJ2-5,TRBV9,CASSVGDSQETQYF